These 2 T cell receptor beta chains share one sample of origin, sequenced in a study of CD8 T cells in Susac syndrome. Random hexamers served to reverse transcribe about 0.5 to 1 ug RNA. TCRdb itself ran the immunoSEQ multiplex PCR reads through MiXCR, one entry per CDR3 protein. The data hold around 180,000 distinct CDR3 sequences, with 94% observed a single time. Sequencing was done on a sample of CD4+ T cells from PBMCs. These TCRs come from a human donor with Susac syndrome.

The rearrangement uses TRBV2 and TRBJ2-7; D unresolved. Trimming took 2 bases from V and 3 from J, leaving 8 bases between them. The CDR3 sequence is 13 residues long. Germline V CDR1 and CDR2: SNHLY, FYNNEI. CDR3 nucleotide sequence: TGTGCCAGCAGTGAAAGGCCAATCTACGAGCAGTACTTC. It yields the protein CASSERPIYEQYF. Drawing the rest from reference TRBV2 and TRBJ2-7, the complete variable domain is EPEVTQTPSHQVTQMGQEVILRCVPISNHLYFYWYRQILGQKVEFLVSFYNNEISEKSEIFDDQFSVERPDGSNFTLKIRSTKLEDSAMYFCASSERPIYEQYFGPGTRLTVT.

The J gene is TRBJ2-3, the V gene TRBV9, with TRBD1 as a possible D gene (6 bases). V was trimmed by 4 bases and J by 6 bases, leaving 9 bases between them. The CDR3 loop spans 12 amino acids. Germline V gene data show CDR1 as SGDLS and CDR2 as YYNGEE. CDR3 sequence: CASSPGVDTQYF. The CDR3 bases are TGTGCCAGCAGCCCAGGGGTCGATACGCAGTATTTT.